Following are 22 T cell receptor beta chains from one sample sequenced in a study of T-cell memory formation after mild COVID-19. TCRdb passed the 5' RACE reads through MiXCR, listing each CDR3 protein once. The sample lists about 470,000 distinct CDR3 sequences, roughly 18% seen once, with roughly an eighth in the top ten. Material for sequencing was PBMCs or a T cell subset sorted from them (not recorded which). These receptors originate from an adult woman who had mild COVID-19 (a few samples of this study predate the infection). Cell type and time point are not known.

This clonotype was found a few times. The chain combines TRBV7-3 with TRBJ2-2; TRBD2 agrees at 8 bases. Looked up from germline, CDR1 is SGHTA and CDR2 is FQGTGA. The CDR3 totals 17 residues. J lost 2 bases, V lost 0 bases, and 5 bases had no gene match. CDR3 DNA: TGTGCCAGCAGCTTAACGTCCCTAGCGGGTAACACCGGGGAGCTGTTTTTT. Translated: CASSLTSLAGNTGELFF.

V is TRBV12-3 or TRBV12-4 and J is TRBJ2-2; 9 nucleotides agree with TRBD1. The CDR3 spans 15 residues. V shed 10 bases, J shed 7 bases, and the junction held 13 bases outside the gene matches. The CDR3 DNA sequence: TGTGCCAACAAGAAGGCGGACAGGGGAGGCGGGGAGCTGTTTTTT. This translates into CANKKADRGGGELFF.

The chain recombines TRBV27 with TRBJ1-6; no reliable D call. From germline, CDR1 is MNHEY and CDR2 SMNVEV (reference sequence). The CDR3 runs to 13 residues. Trimming cost V 5 bases and J 10 bases, with 12 bases left between them. CDR3 coding DNA: TGTGCCAGCAGTATTGAACCGTACTCACCCCTCCACTTT. It specifies CASSIEPYSPLHF.

The chain links TRBV5-5 to TRBJ2-7; D gene uncertain. Trimming removed 3 bases from V and 2 bases from J, with 15 bases in between. The CDR3 runs 15 residues. The germline V gene encodes CDR1 SGHKS and CDR2 YYEKEE (reference sequence). CDR3 loop: CASSSLPRAAYEQYF. CDR3 nucleotides: TGTGCCAGCAGCTCCCTTCCACGGGCAGCCTACGAGCAGTACTTC.

This clonotype was counted only a few times. One end of the junction is discordant with germline, which a read error may explain. V is TRBV20-1 and J is TRBJ1-5; D is unclear. The CDR3 is 13 amino acids. Germline V gene data show CDR1 as DFQATT and CDR2 as SNEGSKA (reference sequence). CDR3 region: CSAMGFSNQPQHF. The DNA for the CDR3 is TGCAGTGCTATGGGGTTTAGCAACCAGCCCCAGCATTTT.

This clonotype was observed a few times. The J gene is TRBJ1-5, the V gene TRBV5-5, with 8 bases identical to TRBD1. The CDR3 sequence is 16 residues long. V dropped 4 bases and J dropped 5; count of bases not matched to a gene: 11. Germline V gene data show CDR1 as SGHKS and CDR2 as YYEKEE (reference sequence). The CDR3 sequence is CASSHIAGQGDQPQHF. The DNA for the CDR3 is TGTGCCAGCAGCCATATTGCCGGACAGGGTGATCAGCCCCAGCATTTT.

In DNA, the CDR3 is TGTGCCAGCACGGGGCTATACTACAATGAGCAGTTCTTC. It specifies CASTGLYYNEQFF. This rearrangement joins TRBV28 to TRBJ2-1; D might be TRBD1 or TRBD2, each matching 5 bases. V lost 7 bases, J lost 3 bases, and 10 bases lay in between. CDR3 length equals 13 residues. Per the germline V gene, CDR1 is MDHEN and CDR2 is SYDVKM.

This clonotype turned up a few times. The chain joins TRBV12-3 or TRBV12-4 to TRBJ2-7; TRBD2 matches 16 bases. CDR3 size: 17 residues. Trimming cost V 5 bases and J 3 bases; bases outside gene matches: 7. CDR3 region: CASSAGTSGRAVYEQYF. The CDR3 DNA follows: TGTGCCAGCAGTGCCGGGACTAGCGGGAGGGCCGTCTACGAGCAGTACTTC.

There are many counts of this clonotype. This sequence joins TRBV27 and TRBJ2-7; D is undetermined. The CDR3 sequence is 16 residues long. V shed 2 bases and J shed 0 bases, with 14 bases lying between them. Per germline, CDR1 MNHEY and CDR2 SMNVEV (reference sequence). CDR3 nucleotides: TGTGCCAGCAGTTTAAAAGGGTACCATTACTCCTACGAGCAGTACTTC. Protein product: CASSLKGYHYSYEQYF.

The V call is TRBV7-6, the J call TRBJ2-1, with 16 positions matching TRBD2. Germline V gene sequence: CDR1 SGHVS, CDR2 FNYEAQ. Losses at the gene ends were 5 bases for V and 0 bases for J; bases not matched to a gene: 7. The CDR3 contains 19 residues. CDR3 sequence (DNA): TGTGCCAGCAGCCCCGACGGGACTAGCGGGAGGGCCTCCTACAATGAGCAGTTCTTC. This encodes CASSPDGTSGRASYNEQFF.

This sequence joins TRBV3-1 and TRBJ2-2; perhaps TRBD1 as D (5 bases). V lost 6 bases and J 3 bases, leaving 11 bases between the germline ends. This CDR3 comprises 14 residues. Germline V lookup: CDR1 LGHDT, CDR2 YNNKEL (reference sequence). The CDR3 loop is CASSRTIDTGELFF. CDR3 bases: TGTGCCAGCAGTCGGACAATCGACACCGGGGAGCTGTTTTTT. Complete variable domain (other parts from reference TRBV3-1 and TRBJ2-2): DTAVSQTPKYLVTQMGNDKSIKCEQNLGHDTMYWYKQDSKKFLKIMFSYNNKELIINETVPNRFSPKSPDKAHLNLHINSLELGDSAVYFCASSRTIDTGELFFGEGSRLTVL.

The J gene is TRBJ1-6, the V gene TRBV20-1; D might be TRBD1 (5 bases). In germline, CDR1 is DFQATT, CDR2 SNEGSKA (reference sequence). V lost 3 bases to trimming and J lost 4 bases, with 19 bases between them. This CDR3 spans 17 amino acids. The CDR3 protein is CSARGPGKGSYNSPLHF. CDR3 nucleotides: TGCAGTGCTAGGGGGCCGGGGAAAGGCTCATATAATTCACCCCTCCACTTT.

This clonotype was detected only a few times. The genes are TRBV24-1 and TRBJ2-7, with 9 bases identical to TRBD2. This CDR3 region has 15 residues. Trimming cost V 5 bases and J 5 bases; bases outside gene matches: 9. Germline V gene lookup returns CDR1 KGHDR and CDR2 SFDVKD. Here the CDR3 DNA reads TGTGCCACCAGTGCGCGGGAGGGCCTCGCCCACGAGCAGTACTTC. This translates into CATSAREGLAHEQYF.

The gene calls are TRBV24-1 and TRBJ2-5; D is perhaps TRBD2 (5 bases). Germline V gene sequence: CDR1 KGHDR, CDR2 SFDVKD. There are 12 residues in the CDR3. Deletions cut 3 bases from V and 4 bases from J, with 5 bases between. The CDR3 is CATSDRGETQYF. CDR3 in DNA: TGTGCCACCAGTGATCGGGGAGAGACCCAGTACTTC.

In this sample, this clonotype turned up a few times. The chain is built from TRBV27 and TRBJ1-4; D gene unclear. Trimming removed 4 bases at V and 2 bases at J, with 14 bases between. The CDR3 is 16 residues long. CDR1 and CDR2 from the germline V gene are MNHEY and SMNVEV (reference sequence). The CDR3 region is CASSSAGSSTNEKLFF. The CDR3 DNA reads as TGTGCCAGCAGTTCCGCCGGTTCCAGCACTAATGAAAAACTGTTTTTT. The entire variable domain, with the rest obtained from reference TRBV27 and TRBJ1-4, is as follows: EAQVTQNPRYLITVTGKKLTVTCSQNMNHEYMSWYRQDPGLGLRQIYYSMNVEVTDKGDVPEGYKVSRKEKRNFPLILESPSPNQTSLYFCASSSAGSSTNEKLFFGSGTQLSVL.

This sequence joins TRBV12-3 or TRBV12-4 and TRBJ2-1; the match to TRBD2 covers 16 bases. J was trimmed by 5 bases and V by 6 bases; bases with no gene match: 16. CDR3 length equals 20 residues. The CDR3, as DNA: TGTGCCAGCAGATCAAGAGTCGCGGGACTAGCGGGGGGGCCCCACAATGAGCAGTTCTTC. Its translation is CASRSRVAGLAGGPHNEQFF.

There are a few counts of this clonotype. This chain connects TRBV12-3 or TRBV12-4 to TRBJ1-5; no clear D. V lost 8 bases and J 2 bases, leaving 16 bases between the germline ends. The CDR3 sequence is 15 residues long. The CDR3 loop reads CASSGAMRGNQPQHF. CDR3 nucleotides: TGTGCCAGCTCGGGTGCGATGAGGGGCAATCAGCCCCAGCATTTT.

The chain combines TRBV5-4 with TRBJ2-7; TRBD2 is a possible D gene (6 bases). The CDR3 loop spans 14 amino acids. Germline V gene data show CDR1 as SGHNT and CDR2 as YYREEE (reference sequence). Between the trimmed V and J ends, which lost 3 bases and 5 bases, there was a span of 15 bases. The CDR3 spells CASSYGTRTDEQYF. The CDR3 nucleotides are TGTGCCAGCAGCTACGGGACTCGGACTGACGAGCAGTACTTC.

The CDR3 sequence is CASSLLDRPPGYTF. The CDR3 nucleotides are TGTGCCAGCAGTTTACTGGACAGGCCCCCTGGCTACACCTTC. V is TRBV12-3 or TRBV12-4 and J is TRBJ1-2, with 7 positions matching TRBD1. This CDR3 comprises 14 residues. V was pared by 2 bases and J by 7 bases, with 7 bases of the junction left unmatched.

This clonotype has a handful of counts. CDR3 nucleotide sequence: TGCGCCAGCAGCAGAACCGGGACAGAATACAATGAGCAGTTCTTC. It is translated as CASSRTGTEYNEQFF. This sequence joins TRBV5-1 and TRBJ2-1, with 7 nucleotides matching TRBD1. From germline, CDR1 is SGHRS and CDR2 YFSETQ. The V gene end was trimmed by 4 bases and the J gene end by 4 bases; junction bases not matched to a gene: 8. The length of the CDR3 is 15 residues.

The chain links TRBV12-3 or TRBV12-4 to TRBJ1-6; no reliable D call. Between the trimmed V and J ends, which lost 4 bases and 6 bases, there was a span of 10 bases. CDR3 length: 14 amino acids. CDR3 loop: CASSYWLINSPLHF. The CDR3 DNA reads as TGTGCCAGCAGTTACTGGCTGATTAATTCACCCCTCCACTTT.

This clonotype appeared a few times. The chain combines TRBV29-1 with TRBJ2-7; 9 positions agree with TRBD2. The trim removed 3 bases at V and 10 bases at J, leaving 4 bases unmatched. Looked up from germline, CDR1 is SQVTM and CDR2 is ANQGSEA. CDR3 length equals 11 residues. The CDR3 sequence: CSVEGREGQYF. The CDR3 DNA is TGCAGCGTTGAGGGGCGGGAGGGCCAGTACTTC.